This TCR beta chain was captured in a study of memory CD4+ T cells and cytomegalovirus serostatus. The sort gate was single viable CD3+CD4+CD8-CD45RO+ cells for memory CD4+ T cells. TCRdb's table, derived via immunoSEQ multiplex PCR, lists solely in-frame clones and lacks some. Of over 35,000 clones in the sample, over 60% were seen once. Germline assignment: CDR1 SEHNR and CDR2 FQNEAQ (reference sequence). After removal of 5 bases from V and 1 base from J, the junction contained 2 bases not matched to a gene. This CDR3 spans 14 amino acids. This sequence was found in an adult in good health and CMV-seronegative. The material sequenced was memory CD4+ T cells from blood. J is TRBJ2-7 and V is TRBV7-9, with 10 bases lining up with TRBD2. This chain's CDR3 is CASSRTSGSYEQYF. CDR3 DNA sequence: TGTGCCAGCAGCAGGACTAGCGGTTCCTACGAGCAGTACTTC.